A single sample is the source of the 4 T cell receptor beta chains below, sequenced in a study of identical twins. Each CDR3 protein gets one entry after TCRdb re-called the 5' RACE reads with MiXCR. Altogether approximately 890,000 distinct CDR3 sequences are present, 9% to 15% being singletons, with the ten largest covering around 1.5%. These data also featured in a second study, about yellow fever vaccine responses in identical twins.

The material sequenced was PBMCs. Receptors originate from a woman younger than 35 in good health.

This clonotype was detected a few times. This chain connects TRBV20-1 to TRBJ2-1; 8 bases align to TRBD1. The CDR3 spans 14 residues. Germline assignment: CDR1 DFQATT and CDR2 SNEGSKA (reference sequence). The J segment lost 9 bases and the V segment lost 0 bases, leaving 7 bases of the junction unmatched. In DNA form, the CDR3 reads TGCAGTGCTAGAGATTCGACAGGGGTTGGTGAGCAGTTCTTC. It encodes CSARDSTGVGEQFF.

This clonotype occurred a few times. The V call is TRBV6-1, the J call TRBJ2-2; 14 bases match TRBD2. CDR1 and CDR2 from the germline V gene are MNHNS and SASEGT. The CDR3 is made up of 17 amino acids. The V segment lost 6 bases and the J segment 7 bases; nucleotides outside the gene matches: 10. The CDR3 is CASSLLAGTSGGGELFF. The DNA for the CDR3 is TGTGCCAGCAGCCTCCTAGCCGGGACTAGCGGGGGCGGGGAGCTGTTTTTT.

This clonotype was picked up many times. The rearrangement links TRBV12-3 or TRBV12-4 to TRBJ2-6, with D perhaps being TRBD1 or TRBD2 (5 bases each). V was trimmed by 2 bases and J by 0 bases, leaving 11 bases between them. This CDR3 has 17 amino acids. In DNA form, the CDR3 reads TGTGCCAGCAGTTTACGTCGAGGGGACTCTGGGGCCAACGTCCTGACTTTC. This translates into CASSLRRGDSGANVLTF.

The chain carries TRBV7-9 and TRBJ2-7; D gene uncertain. CDR1 and CDR2 from the germline V gene are SEHNR and FQNEAQ (reference sequence). V dropped 0 bases and J dropped 0 bases, with 6 bases sitting between them. The CDR3 contains 14 residues. The CDR3 DNA reads as TGTGCCAGCAGCTTAGCCAGCGTCTCCTACGAGCAGTACTTC. It codes for CASSLASVSYEQYF.